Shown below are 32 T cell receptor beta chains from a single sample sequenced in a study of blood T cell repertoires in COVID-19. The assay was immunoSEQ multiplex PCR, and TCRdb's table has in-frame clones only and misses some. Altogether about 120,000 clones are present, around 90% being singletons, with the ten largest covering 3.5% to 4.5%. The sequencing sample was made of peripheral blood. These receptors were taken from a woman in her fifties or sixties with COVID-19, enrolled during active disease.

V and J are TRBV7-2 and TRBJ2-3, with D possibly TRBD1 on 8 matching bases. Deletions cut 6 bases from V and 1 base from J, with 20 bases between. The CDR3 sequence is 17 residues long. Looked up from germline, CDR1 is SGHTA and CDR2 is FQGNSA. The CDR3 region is CASSLQGGDPRTDTQYF. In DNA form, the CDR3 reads TGTGCCAGCAGTCTACAGGGGGGGGATCCTCGCACAGATACGCAGTATTTT.

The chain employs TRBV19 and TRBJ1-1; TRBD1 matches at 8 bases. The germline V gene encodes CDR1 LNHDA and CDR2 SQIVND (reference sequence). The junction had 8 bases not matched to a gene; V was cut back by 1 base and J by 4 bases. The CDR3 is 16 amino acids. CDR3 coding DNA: TGTGCCAGTAGTATAGGAGACAGGGGCCGCACCACTGAAGCTTTCTTT. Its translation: CASSIGDRGRTTEAFF.

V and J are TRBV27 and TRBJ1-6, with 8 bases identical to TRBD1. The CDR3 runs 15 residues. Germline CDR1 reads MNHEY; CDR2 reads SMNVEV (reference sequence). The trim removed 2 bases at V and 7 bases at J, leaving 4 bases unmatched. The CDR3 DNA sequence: TGTGCCAGCAGTTTAACCCGGACAGGGAATTCACCCCTCCACTTT. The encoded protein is CASSLTRTGNSPLHF.

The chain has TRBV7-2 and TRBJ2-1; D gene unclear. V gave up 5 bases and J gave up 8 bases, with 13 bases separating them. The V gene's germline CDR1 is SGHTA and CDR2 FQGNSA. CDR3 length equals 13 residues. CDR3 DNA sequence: TGTGCCAGCAGCCGTCCCTCTATTGATGAGCAGTTCTTC. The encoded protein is CASSRPSIDEQFF. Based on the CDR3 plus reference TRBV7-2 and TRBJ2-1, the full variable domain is GAGVSQSPSNKVTEKGKDVELRCDPISGHTALYWYRQSLGQGLEFLIYFQGNSAPDKSGLPSDRFSAERTGGSVSTLTIQRTQQEDSAVYLCASSRPSIDEQFFGPGTRLTVL.

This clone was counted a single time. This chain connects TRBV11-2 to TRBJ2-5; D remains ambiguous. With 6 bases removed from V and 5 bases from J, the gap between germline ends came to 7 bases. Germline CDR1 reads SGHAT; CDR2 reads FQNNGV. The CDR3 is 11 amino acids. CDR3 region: CASSPRETQYF. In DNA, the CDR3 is TGTGCCAGCAGTCCGAGGGAGACCCAGTACTTC. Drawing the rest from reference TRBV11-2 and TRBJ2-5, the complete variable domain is EAGVAQSPRYKIIEKRQSVAFWCNPISGHATLYWYQQILGQGPKLLIQFQNNGVVDDSQLPKDRFSAERLKGVDSTLKIQPAKLEDSAVYLCASSPRETQYFGPGTRLLVL.

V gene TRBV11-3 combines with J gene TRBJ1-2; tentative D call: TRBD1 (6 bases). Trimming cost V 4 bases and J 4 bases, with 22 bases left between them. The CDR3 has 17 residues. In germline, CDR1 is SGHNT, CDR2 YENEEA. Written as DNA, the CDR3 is TGTGCCAGCAGCTCCGATCGAGGGGGGGGTTTGAGCTATGGCTACACCTTC. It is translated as CASSSDRGGGLSYGYTF.

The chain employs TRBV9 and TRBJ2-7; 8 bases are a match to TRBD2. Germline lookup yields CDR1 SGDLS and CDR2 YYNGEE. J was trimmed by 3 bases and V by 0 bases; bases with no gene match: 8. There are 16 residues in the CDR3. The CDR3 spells CASSVAMSGGIYEQYF. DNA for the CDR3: TGTGCCAGCAGCGTAGCTATGAGCGGGGGAATCTACGAGCAGTACTTC.

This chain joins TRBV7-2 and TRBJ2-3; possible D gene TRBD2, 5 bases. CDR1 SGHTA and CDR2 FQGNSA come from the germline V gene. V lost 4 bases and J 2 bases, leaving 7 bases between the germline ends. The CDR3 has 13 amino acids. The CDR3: CASSSDYTDTQYF. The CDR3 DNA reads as TGTGCCAGCAGCTCCGACTACACAGATACGCAGTATTTT.

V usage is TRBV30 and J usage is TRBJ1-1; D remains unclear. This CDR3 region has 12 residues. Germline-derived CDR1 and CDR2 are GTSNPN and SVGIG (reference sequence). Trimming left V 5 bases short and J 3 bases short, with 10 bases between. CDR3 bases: TGTGCCTGGTCTAGTGCTTACACTGAAGCTTTCTTT. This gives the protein CAWSSAYTEAFF.

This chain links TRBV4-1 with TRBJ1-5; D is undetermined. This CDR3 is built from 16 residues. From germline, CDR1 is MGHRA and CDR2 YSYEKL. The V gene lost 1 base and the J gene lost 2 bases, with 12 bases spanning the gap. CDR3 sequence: CASSQVNLGGNQPQHF. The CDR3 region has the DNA TGCGCCAGCAGCCAAGTTAACCTAGGTGGCAATCAGCCCCAGCATTTT.

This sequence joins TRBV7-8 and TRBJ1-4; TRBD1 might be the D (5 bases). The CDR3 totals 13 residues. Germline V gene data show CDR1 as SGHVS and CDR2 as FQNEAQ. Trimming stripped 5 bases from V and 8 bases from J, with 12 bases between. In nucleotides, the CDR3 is TGTGCCAGCAGCCGTAGGCGGGACGAAAAACTGTTTTTT. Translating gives CASSRRRDEKLFF.

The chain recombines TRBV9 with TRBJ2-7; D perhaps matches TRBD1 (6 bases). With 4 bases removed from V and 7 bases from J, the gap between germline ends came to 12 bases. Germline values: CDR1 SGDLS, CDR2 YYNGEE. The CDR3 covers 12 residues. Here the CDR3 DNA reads TGTGCCAGCAGCCCAGGGGAAGGGGAGCAGTACTTC. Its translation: CASSPGEGEQYF.

CDR3 coding DNA: TGTGCCAGCAGCTTAGGGACTAGCCGCGAGCAGTACTTC. It encodes CASSLGTSREQYF. The chain joins TRBV7-2 to TRBJ2-7; 8 positions agree with TRBD2. Germline assignment: CDR1 SGHTA and CDR2 FQGNSA. The CDR3 extends over 13 amino acids. After removal of 1 base from V and 6 bases from J, the junction contained 2 bases not matched to a gene.

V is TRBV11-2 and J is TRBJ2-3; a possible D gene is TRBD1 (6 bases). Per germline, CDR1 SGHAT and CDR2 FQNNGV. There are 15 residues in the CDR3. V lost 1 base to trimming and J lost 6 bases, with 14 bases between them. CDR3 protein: CASSLVGGVLDTQYF. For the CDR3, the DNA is TGTGCCAGCAGCTTAGTTGGGGGCGTCCTGGATACGCAGTATTTT.

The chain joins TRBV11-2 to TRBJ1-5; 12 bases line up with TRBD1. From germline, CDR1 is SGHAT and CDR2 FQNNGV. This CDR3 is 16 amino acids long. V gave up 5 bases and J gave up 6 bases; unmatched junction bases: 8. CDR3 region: CASSPGTGGVGQPQHF. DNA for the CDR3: TGTGCCAGCAGCCCCGGGACAGGGGGCGTCGGTCAGCCCCAGCATTTT.

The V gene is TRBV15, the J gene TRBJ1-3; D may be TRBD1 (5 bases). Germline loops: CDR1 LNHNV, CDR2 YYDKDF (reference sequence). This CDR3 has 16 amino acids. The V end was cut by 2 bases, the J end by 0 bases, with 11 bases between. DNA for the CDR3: TGTGCCACCAGCAGACGACAGAGTAGCTCTGGAAACACCATATATTTT. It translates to CATSRRQSSSGNTIYF.

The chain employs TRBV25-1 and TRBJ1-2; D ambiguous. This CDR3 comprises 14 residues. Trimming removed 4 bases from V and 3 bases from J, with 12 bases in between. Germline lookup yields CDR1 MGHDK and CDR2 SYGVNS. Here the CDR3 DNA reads TGTGCCAGCAGTGTGCCTGGACTCCACTATGGCTACACCTTC. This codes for CASSVPGLHYGYTF.

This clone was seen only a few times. CDR3 DNA sequence: TGTGCCAGCAGCCAAGGGCAGGGTAATTCACCCCTCCACTTT. It is translated as CASSQGQGNSPLHF. The chain couples TRBV7-9 to TRBJ1-6; tentative D call: TRBD1 (5 bases). V was cut by 5 bases and J by 6 bases, with 11 bases left in between. The CDR3 sequence is 14 residues long. CDR1 and CDR2 from the germline V gene are SEHNR and FQNEAQ (reference sequence).

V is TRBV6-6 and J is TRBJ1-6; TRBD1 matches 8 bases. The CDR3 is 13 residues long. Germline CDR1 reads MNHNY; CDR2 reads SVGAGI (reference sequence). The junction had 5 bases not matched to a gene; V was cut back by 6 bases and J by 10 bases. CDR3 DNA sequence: TGTGCCAGCAGAAGGACAGGGTCCTCACCCCTCCACTTT. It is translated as CASRRTGSSPLHF.

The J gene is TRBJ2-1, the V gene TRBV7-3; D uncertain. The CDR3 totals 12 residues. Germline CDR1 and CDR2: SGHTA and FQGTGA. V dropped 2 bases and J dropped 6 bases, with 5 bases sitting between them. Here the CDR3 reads CASSLYGNEQFF. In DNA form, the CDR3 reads TGTGCCAGCAGCTTATACGGCAATGAGCAGTTCTTC.

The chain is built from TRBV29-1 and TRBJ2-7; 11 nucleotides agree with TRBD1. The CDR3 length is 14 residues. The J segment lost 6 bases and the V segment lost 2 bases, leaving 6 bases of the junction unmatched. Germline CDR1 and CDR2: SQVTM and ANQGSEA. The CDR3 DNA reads TGCAGCGTTGAAACCCGGACAGGGGGCGGCGAGCAGTACTTC. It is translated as CSVETRTGGGEQYF.

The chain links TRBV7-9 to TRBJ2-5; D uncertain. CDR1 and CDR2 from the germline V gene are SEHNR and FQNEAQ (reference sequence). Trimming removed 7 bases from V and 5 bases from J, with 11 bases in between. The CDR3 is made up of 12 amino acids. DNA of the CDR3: TGTGCCAGCAACATCCTCGGGGAGACCCAGTACTTC. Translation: CASNILGETQYF.

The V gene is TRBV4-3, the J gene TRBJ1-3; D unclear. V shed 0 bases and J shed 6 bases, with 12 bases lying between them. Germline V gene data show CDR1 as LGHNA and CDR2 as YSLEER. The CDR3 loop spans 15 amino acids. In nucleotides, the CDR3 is TGCGCCAGCAGCCAAGAATTCCGGGTGTTAAACACCATATATTTT. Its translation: CASSQEFRVLNTIYF.

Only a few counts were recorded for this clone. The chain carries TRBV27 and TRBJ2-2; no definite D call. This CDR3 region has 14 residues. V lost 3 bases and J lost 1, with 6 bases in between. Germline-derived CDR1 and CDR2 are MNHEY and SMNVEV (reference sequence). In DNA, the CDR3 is TGTGCCAGCAGTTTTGAGGTGAACACCGGGGAGCTGTTTTTT. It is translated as CASSFEVNTGELFF.

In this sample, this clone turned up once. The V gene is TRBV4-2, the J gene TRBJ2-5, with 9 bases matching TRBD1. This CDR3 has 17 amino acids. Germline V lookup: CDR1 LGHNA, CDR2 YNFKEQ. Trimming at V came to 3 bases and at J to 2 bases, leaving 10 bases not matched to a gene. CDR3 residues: CASSQGVGQGLQETQYF. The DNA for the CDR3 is TGTGCCAGCAGCCAGGGGGTGGGACAGGGCTTACAAGAGACCCAGTACTTC.

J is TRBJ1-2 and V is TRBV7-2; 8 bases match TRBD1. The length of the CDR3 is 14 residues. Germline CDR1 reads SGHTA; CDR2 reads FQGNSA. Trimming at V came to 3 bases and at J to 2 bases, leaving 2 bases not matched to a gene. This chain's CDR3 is CASSFQGANYGYTF. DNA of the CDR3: TGTGCCAGCAGCTTTCAGGGGGCAAACTATGGCTACACCTTC. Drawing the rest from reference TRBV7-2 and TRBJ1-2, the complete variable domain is GAGVSQSPSNKVTEKGKDVELRCDPISGHTALYWYRQSLGQGLEFLIYFQGNSAPDKSGLPSDRFSAERTGGSVSTLTIQRTQQEDSAVYLCASSFQGANYGYTFGSGTRLTVV.

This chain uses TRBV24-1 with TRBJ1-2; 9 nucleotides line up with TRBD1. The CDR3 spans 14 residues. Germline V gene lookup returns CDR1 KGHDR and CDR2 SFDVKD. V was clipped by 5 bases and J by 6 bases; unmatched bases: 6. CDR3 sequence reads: CATSVQGALHGYTF. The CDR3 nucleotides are TGTGCCACCAGTGTACAGGGGGCGTTGCATGGCTACACCTTC.

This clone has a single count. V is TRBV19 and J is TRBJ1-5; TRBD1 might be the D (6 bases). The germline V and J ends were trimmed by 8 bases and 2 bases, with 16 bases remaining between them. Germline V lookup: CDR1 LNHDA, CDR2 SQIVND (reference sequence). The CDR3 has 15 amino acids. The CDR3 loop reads CASGKRQAGNQPQHF. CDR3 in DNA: TGTGCCAGTGGAAAAAGACAGGCTGGCAATCAGCCCCAGCATTTT.

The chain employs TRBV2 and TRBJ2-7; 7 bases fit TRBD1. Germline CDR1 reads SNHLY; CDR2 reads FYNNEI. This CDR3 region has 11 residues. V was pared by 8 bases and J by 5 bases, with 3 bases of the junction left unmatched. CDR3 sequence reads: CASDRADEQYF. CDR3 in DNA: TGTGCCAGCGACAGGGCGGACGAGCAGTACTTC.

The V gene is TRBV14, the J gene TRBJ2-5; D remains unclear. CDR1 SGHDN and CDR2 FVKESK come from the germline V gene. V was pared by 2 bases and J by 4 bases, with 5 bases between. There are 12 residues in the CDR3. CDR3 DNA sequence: TGTGCCAGCAGCCAAATCGGAGAGACCCAGTACTTC. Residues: CASSQIGETQYF.

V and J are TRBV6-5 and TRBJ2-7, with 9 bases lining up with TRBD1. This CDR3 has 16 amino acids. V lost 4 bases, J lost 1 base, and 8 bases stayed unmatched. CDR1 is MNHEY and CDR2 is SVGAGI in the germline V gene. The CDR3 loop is CASSSDLTGGSYEQYF. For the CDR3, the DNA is TGTGCCAGCAGTTCCGACTTGACAGGGGGATCCTACGAGCAGTACTTC.

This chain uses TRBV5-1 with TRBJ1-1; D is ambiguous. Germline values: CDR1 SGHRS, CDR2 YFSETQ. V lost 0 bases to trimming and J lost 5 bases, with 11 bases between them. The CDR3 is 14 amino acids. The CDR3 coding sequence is TGCGCCAGCAGCTTGGTAAGATTCGGGACTGAAGCTTTCTTT. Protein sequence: CASSLVRFGTEAFF.